This paragraph reports one T cell receptor beta chain. The data were taken from a study of Graves' ophthalmopathy and Graves' hyperthyroidism. Amplifying from RNA transcripts, the study obtained TCR beta CDR3 regions. Scientists carried out first-round RT-PCR using HTBI primers and then a second-round multiplex PCR. TCRdb called the multiplex PCR reads again in MiXCR, with one record for every CDR3 protein. The sample consists of about 500,000 distinct CDR3 sequences, about 40% of them appearing once. Hyperthyroidism patients had new diagnoses, durations under 2 months, and ages of 18 to 65. Lactation, pregnancy, uncontrolled infections and other autoimmune diseases were all grounds for excluding patients. Trimming shortened V by 1 base and J by 7 bases, and 12 bases separated the two germline ends. This CDR3 is 15 amino acids long. Germline CDR1 reads SGHRS; CDR2 reads YFSETQ.

This TCR was sampled from an adult man with Graves' hyperthyroidism. The chain carries TRBV5-1 and TRBJ1-6, with D possibly matching TRBD1 (5 bases). The sequencing input was peripheral blood or thyroid tissue (not recorded which). CDR3 in amino acids: CASSLSGGDNSPLHF. CDR3 in DNA: TGCGCCAGCAGCTTGTCCGGGGGGGACAATTCACCCCTCCACTTT.